Below, 23 T cell receptor beta chains from the same sample are listed, as sequenced in a study of beta chain features in type 1 diabetes (dated by TCRdb to the late 2010s). Libraries were prepared through the immunoSEQ multiplex PCR assay. The entire isolated RNA was reverse transcribed using the High Capacity cDNA Reverse Transcription Kit, and thus expressed TCRB transcripts were sequenced. Drawn from immuneACCESS, this table holds only the in-frame rearrangements with V and J called that TCRdb kept. Clones are partly lost; checked studies trace under half to an unresolved V gene and leave the rest unexplained. The sample table shows 240,000 or so clones, and around 68% are seen once. The ten largest make up 0.053% of the sample. Specimen: naive CD4+ T cells from blood. According to the study, the label for this sample's cell subset or site signals: true naive CD4+ T cells. All receptors derive from a man aged 25 to 40 in good health.

J is TRBJ1-1 and V is TRBV2; 10 positions match TRBD1. The CDR3 has 14 residues. J was trimmed by 5 bases and V by 6 bases; bases with no gene match: 6. Germline values: CDR1 SNHLY, CDR2 FYNNEI. The CDR3 DNA sequence: TGTGCCAGCAGCCCGGACAGGGGGAGAACTGAAGCTTTCTTT. Translated: CASSPDRGRTEAFF. The full variable domain, rest sourced from reference TRBV2 and TRBJ1-1, is EPEVTQTPSHQVTQMGQEVILRCVPISNHLYFYWYRQILGQKVEFLVSFYNNEISEKSEIFDDQFSVERPDGSNFTLKIRSTKLEDSAMYFCASSPDRGRTEAFFGQGTRLTVV.

CDR3: CASSSPPLEQFF. In nucleotides, the CDR3 is TGTGCCAGCAGCTCCCCTCCCCTTGAGCAGTTCTTC. The rearrangement links TRBV7-2 to TRBJ2-1; D remains ambiguous. CDR1 SGHTA and CDR2 FQGNSA come from the germline V gene. Trimming stripped 4 bases from V and 9 bases from J, with 10 bases between. The length of the CDR3 is 12 residues.

This clone has just one count. The CDR3 is CASSSSKRGASYEQYF. In DNA form, the CDR3 reads TGTGCCAGCAGCTCCTCTAAGCGGGGGGCCTCCTACGAGCAGTACTTC. The chain links TRBV7-2 to TRBJ2-7; 9 bases fit TRBD2. Trimming cost V 4 bases and J 0 bases; bases outside gene matches: 7. The CDR3 sequence is 16 residues long. Germline loops: CDR1 SGHTA, CDR2 FQGNSA. Full variable domain (rest looked up from reference TRBV7-2 and TRBJ2-7): GAGVSQSPSNKVTEKGKDVELRCDPISGHTALYWYRQSLGQGLEFLIYFQGNSAPDKSGLPSDRFSAERTGGSVSTLTIQRTQQEDSAVYLCASSSSKRGASYEQYFGPGTRLTVT.

This chain connects TRBV7-2 to TRBJ2-3, with 8 nucleotides matching TRBD2. Per the germline V gene, CDR1 is SGHTA and CDR2 is FQGNSA. Trimming removed 2 bases from V and 4 bases from J; junction bases left unmatched: 2. CDR3 length: 14 residues. As DNA, the CDR3 is TGTGCCAGCAGCTTAAGCGGGAGCGCAGATACGCAGTATTTT. Protein product: CASSLSGSADTQYF.

This clone was counted between two and nine times. The chain uses TRBV29-1 and TRBJ2-7; no definite D call. Germline V gene lookup returns CDR1 SQVTM and CDR2 ANQGSEA. This CDR3 comprises 13 residues. Trimming removed 3 bases at V and 3 bases at J, with 12 bases between. The CDR3 DNA is TGCAGCGTTGAGTACCCCGGTGTCTACGAGCAGTACTTC. This sequence encodes CSVEYPGVYEQYF.

The rearrangement joins TRBV14 to TRBJ2-3; D could derive from TRBD1 or TRBD2 (5 bases each). The CDR3 sequence is 18 residues long. The V gene's germline CDR1 is SGHDN and CDR2 FVKESK. The V gene lost 3 bases and the J gene lost 2 bases, with 21 bases spanning the gap. The CDR3 is CASSHALRDRGFTDTQYF. DNA for the CDR3: TGTGCCAGCAGCCACGCATTAAGGGACCGAGGATTCACAGATACGCAGTATTTT.

The rearrangement links TRBV29-1 to TRBJ2-7; TRBD1 agrees at 7 bases. V gave up 0 bases and J gave up 2 bases; unmatched junction bases: 1. This CDR3 region has 13 residues. Germline CDR1 and CDR2: SQVTM and ANQGSEA. CDR3 sequence reads: CSVEETGTYEQYF. The CDR3 DNA follows: TGCAGCGTTGAAGAGACAGGGACCTACGAGCAGTACTTC.

The CDR3 spells CAWIRYNEQFF. CDR3 bases: TGTGCCTGGATTCGGTACAATGAGCAGTTCTTC. J is TRBJ2-1 and V is TRBV30; D is uncertain. This CDR3 region has 11 residues. Per the germline V gene, CDR1 is GTSNPN and CDR2 is SVGIG (reference sequence). The germline V and J ends were trimmed by 4 bases and 4 bases, with 5 bases remaining between them.

The chain has TRBV30 and TRBJ1-5; D unclear. The germline gives CDR1 GTSNPN, CDR2 SVGIG (reference sequence). The CDR3 is made up of 11 amino acids. Trimming removed 3 bases from V and 9 bases from J, with 9 bases in between. The CDR3 region is CAWSSGGPQHF. CDR3 DNA: TGTGCCTGGAGCTCCGGCGGGCCCCAGCATTTT.

This clone was seen more than once but under ten times. V is TRBV29-1 and J is TRBJ2-7; TRBD1 matches at 10 bases. From germline, CDR1 is SQVTM and CDR2 ANQGSEA. The trim removed 6 bases at V and 6 bases at J, leaving 5 bases unmatched. The length of the CDR3 is 12 residues. The CDR3 protein is CSVGQGPVEQYF. The DNA of the CDR3 is TGCAGCGTGGGACAGGGGCCCGTCGAGCAGTACTTC.

The genes are TRBV30 and TRBJ2-3; tentative D call: TRBD1 (5 bases). V lost 5 bases and J lost 2, with 11 bases in between. This CDR3 comprises 13 residues. In germline, CDR1 is GTSNPN, CDR2 SVGIG (reference sequence). The CDR3 sequence is CAWVDSFTDTQYF. The CDR3 nucleotides are TGTGCCTGGGTAGACAGCTTCACAGATACGCAGTATTTT.

The rearrangement joins TRBV13 to TRBJ2-7; TRBD2 aligns across 13 bases. Germline CDR1 reads PRHDT; CDR2 reads FYEKMQ (reference sequence). The CDR3 totals 15 residues. V dropped 1 base and J dropped 7; count of bases not matched to a gene: 4. CDR3 sequence reads: CASSLDRTSGGEQYF. The CDR3 bases are TGTGCCAGCAGCTTAGACCGGACTAGCGGGGGAGAGCAGTACTTC. The complete variable domain, with remaining parts taken from reference TRBV13 and TRBJ2-7, reads AAGVIQSPRHLIKEKRETATLKCYPIPRHDTVYWYQQGPGQDPQFLISFYEKMQSDKGSIPDRFSAQQFSDYHSELNMSSLELGDSALYFCASSLDRTSGGEQYFGPGTRLTVT.

The chain combines TRBV10-3 with TRBJ1-5; no clear D gene. Between the trimmed V and J ends, which lost 2 bases and 3 bases, there was a span of 11 bases. The CDR3 runs 15 residues. The V gene's germline CDR1 is ENHRY and CDR2 SYGVKD. Here the CDR3 DNA reads TGTGCCATCAGTGAGCAACGGCAGCCCAATCAGCCCCAGCATTTT. Its protein is CAISEQRQPNQPQHF.

Comment on this clone: A read error may account for a junction end that differs from germline. V usage is TRBV30 and J usage is TRBJ2-3, with TRBD2 matching over 9 bases. This CDR3 contains 13 residues. Germline lookup yields CDR1 GTSNPN and CDR2 SVGIG (reference sequence). This chain's CDR3 is CAWRLPPRGGLRF. In DNA form, the CDR3 reads TGTGCCTGGAGATTACCGCCGCGGGGGGGCCTGAGGTTT.

The chain joins TRBV9 to TRBJ1-2; 8 bases align to TRBD1. Germline lookup yields CDR1 SGDLS and CDR2 YYNGEE. This CDR3 region has 15 residues. V gave up 4 bases and J gave up 0 bases; unmatched junction bases: 5. The CDR3: CASSLRTGPNYGYTF. The DNA of the CDR3 is TGTGCCAGCAGCCTAAGGACAGGGCCTAACTATGGCTACACCTTC.

This chain uses TRBV28 with TRBJ2-6; D is possibly TRBD2 (6 bases). Trimming pared 2 bases from V and 1 base from J, leaving 6 bases between. Germline CDR1 and CDR2: MDHEN and SYDVKM. The CDR3 runs to 15 residues. Written as DNA, the CDR3 is TGTGCCAGCAGTTTAGCGGGATCTGGGGCCAACGTCCTGACTTTC. It encodes CASSLAGSGANVLTF.

The CDR3: CASSPGMRAALRNTEAFF. The CDR3 DNA is TGTGCCAGCAGCCCGGGGATGAGGGCGGCTTTACGAAACACTGAAGCTTTCTTT. The V call is TRBV7-9, the J call TRBJ1-1, with D hard to call. Germline V gene data show CDR1 as SEHNR and CDR2 as FQNEAQ (reference sequence). Deletions cut 5 bases from V and 2 bases from J, with 24 bases between. The CDR3 extends over 18 amino acids.

On this clone: This specimen includes other DNA sequences encoding the same CDR3. The rearrangement uses TRBV2 and TRBJ1-2; the D gene is possibly TRBD1 (5 bases). Deletions cut 2 bases from V and 6 bases from J, with 7 bases between. Germline CDR1 reads SNHLY; CDR2 reads FYNNEI. CDR3 length: 12 residues. This CDR3 is CASSEQGDGYTF. Here the CDR3 DNA reads TGTGCCAGCAGTGAACAGGGAGATGGCTACACCTTC. Drawing the rest from reference TRBV2 and TRBJ1-2, the complete variable domain is EPEVTQTPSHQVTQMGQEVILRCVPISNHLYFYWYRQILGQKVEFLVSFYNNEISEKSEIFDDQFSVERPDGSNFTLKIRSTKLEDSAMYFCASSEQGDGYTFGSGTRLTVV.

This chain joins TRBV18 and TRBJ2-1; TRBD1 aligns across 7 bases. This CDR3 has 14 residues. V gave up 3 bases and J gave up 6 bases; unmatched junction bases: 5. Germline V gives CDR1 KGHSH, CDR2 LQKENI. CDR3 sequence: CASSPVKGANEQFF. In DNA, the CDR3 is TGTGCCAGCTCACCGGTAAAGGGGGCCAATGAGCAGTTCTTC.

The chain joins TRBV7-2 to TRBJ2-5, with D perhaps matching TRBD1 (6 bases). The CDR3 is 14 residues long. The germline V and J ends were trimmed by 5 bases and 2 bases, with 12 bases remaining between them. The germline V gene encodes CDR1 SGHTA and CDR2 FQGNSA. CDR3 sequence (DNA): TGTGCCAGCAGCCGAACAGGGTCGCAAGAGACCCAGTACTTC. It translates to CASSRTGSQETQYF.

In this sample, this clone turned up a few times. CDR3 protein: CASSLAGVVLNEQFF. In DNA, the CDR3 is TGTGCCAGCAGCTTAGCGGGAGTGGTACTCAATGAGCAGTTCTTC. J is TRBJ2-1 and V is TRBV11-2; D may be TRBD2 (6 bases). Germline V gives CDR1 SGHAT, CDR2 FQNNGV. Trimming took 1 base from V and 6 from J, leaving 13 bases between them. The length of the CDR3 is 15 residues.

The rearrangement uses TRBV10-3 and TRBJ1-6, with a tentative D call TRBD1 (5 bases). The V gene lost 6 bases and the J gene lost 13 bases, with 19 bases spanning the gap. The CDR3 has 14 amino acids. Germline CDR1 and CDR2: ENHRY and SYGVKD. The CDR3 nucleotides are TGTGCCATCAGGAATGGGACGGGGAGATTCCCCCTCCACTTT. Amino acid sequence: CAIRNGTGRFPLHF.

There are a few counts of this clone. This sequence joins TRBV7-9 and TRBJ2-3; D is possibly TRBD2 (5 bases). Between the trimmed V and J ends, which lost 5 bases and 0 bases, there was a span of 18 bases. The CDR3 sequence is 17 residues long. CDR1 is SEHNR and CDR2 is FQNEAQ in the germline V gene (reference sequence). Here the CDR3 reads CASSRSLLGGSTDTQYF. The CDR3, as DNA: TGTGCCAGCAGCCGTTCACTTCTCGGCGGGAGCACAGATACGCAGTATTTT.